This TCR beta chain stems from a study of T cell responses to AZD1222 COVID-19 vaccine. Per the germline V gene, CDR1 is KGHDR and CDR2 is SFDVKD. Trimming stripped 11 bases from V and 6 bases from J, with 19 bases between. The CDR3 covers 14 residues. Assay used: immunoSEQ multiplex PCR; TCRdb lists only in-frame clones, some missing. The repertoire holds more than 80,000 clones, with 75% to 90% as singletons. This receptor was obtained from an adult who received the AZD1222 COVID-19 vaccine. The V call is TRBV24-1, the J call TRBJ2-1, with D tentatively TRBD2 (6 bases). The source was peripheral blood, collected 28 days after the second AZD1222 dose. CDR3 coding DNA: TGTGCCATCTCCCGGGGCGGGGCCGTCAATGAGCAGTTCTTC. This codes for CAISRGGAVNEQFF.